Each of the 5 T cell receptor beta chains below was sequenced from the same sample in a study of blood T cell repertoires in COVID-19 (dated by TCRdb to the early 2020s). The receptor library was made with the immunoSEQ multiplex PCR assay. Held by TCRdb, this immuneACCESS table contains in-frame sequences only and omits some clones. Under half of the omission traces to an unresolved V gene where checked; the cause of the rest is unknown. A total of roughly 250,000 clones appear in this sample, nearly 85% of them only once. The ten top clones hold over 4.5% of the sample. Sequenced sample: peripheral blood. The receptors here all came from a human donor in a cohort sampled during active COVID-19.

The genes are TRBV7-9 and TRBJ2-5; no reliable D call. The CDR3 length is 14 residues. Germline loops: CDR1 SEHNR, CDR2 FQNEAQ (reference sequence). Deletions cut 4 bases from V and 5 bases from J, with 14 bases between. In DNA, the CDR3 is TGTGCCAGCAGCTCCCCTCGGCCTAGGGAGACCCAGTACTTC. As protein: CASSSPRPRETQYF.

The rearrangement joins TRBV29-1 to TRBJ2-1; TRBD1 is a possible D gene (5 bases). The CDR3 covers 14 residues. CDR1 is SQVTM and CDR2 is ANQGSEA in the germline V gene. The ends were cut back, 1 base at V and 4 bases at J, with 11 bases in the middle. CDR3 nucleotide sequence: TGCAGCGTTGAAGGGGCCAGGGTGTACAATGAGCAGTTCTTC. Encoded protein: CSVEGARVYNEQFF.

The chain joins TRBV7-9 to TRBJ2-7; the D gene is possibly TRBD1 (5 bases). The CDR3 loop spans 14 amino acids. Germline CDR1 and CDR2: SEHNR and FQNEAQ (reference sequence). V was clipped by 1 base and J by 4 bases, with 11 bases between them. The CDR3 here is CASSLGQHGYEQYF. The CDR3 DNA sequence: TGTGCCAGCAGCTTAGGACAGCACGGTTACGAGCAGTACTTC. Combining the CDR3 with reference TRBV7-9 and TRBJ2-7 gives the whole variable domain DTGVSQNPRHKITKRGQNVTFRCDPISEHNRLYWYRQTLGQGPEFLTYFQNEAQLEKSRLLSDRFSAERPKGSFSTLEIQRTEQGDSAMYLCASSLGQHGYEQYFGPGTRLTVT.

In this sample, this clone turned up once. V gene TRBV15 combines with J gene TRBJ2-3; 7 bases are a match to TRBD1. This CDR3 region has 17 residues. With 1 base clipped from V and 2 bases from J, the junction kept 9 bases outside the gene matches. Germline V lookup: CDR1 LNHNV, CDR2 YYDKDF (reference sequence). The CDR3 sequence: CATSRGSGTVNTDTQYF. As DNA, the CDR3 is TGTGCCACCAGCAGAGGGTCCGGGACAGTTAACACAGATACGCAGTATTTT.

The CDR3 sequence: CASSLAGTGDNEQFF. Written as DNA, the CDR3 is TGTGCCAGCAGCCTAGCCGGGACAGGAGACAATGAGCAGTTCTTC. The chain links TRBV28 to TRBJ2-1, with 8 bases aligning to TRBD1. Trimming took 6 bases from V and 5 from J; bases not matched to a gene: 9. CDR1 is MDHEN, CDR2 SYDVKM, per germline. The CDR3 length is 15 residues. The full variable domain, its missing parts supplied by reference TRBV28 and TRBJ2-1, is DVKVTQSSRYLVKRTGEKVFLECVQDMDHENMFWYRQDPGLGLRLIYFSYDVKMKEKGDIPEGYSVSREKKERFSLILESASTNQTSMYLCASSLAGTGDNEQFFGPGTRLTVL.